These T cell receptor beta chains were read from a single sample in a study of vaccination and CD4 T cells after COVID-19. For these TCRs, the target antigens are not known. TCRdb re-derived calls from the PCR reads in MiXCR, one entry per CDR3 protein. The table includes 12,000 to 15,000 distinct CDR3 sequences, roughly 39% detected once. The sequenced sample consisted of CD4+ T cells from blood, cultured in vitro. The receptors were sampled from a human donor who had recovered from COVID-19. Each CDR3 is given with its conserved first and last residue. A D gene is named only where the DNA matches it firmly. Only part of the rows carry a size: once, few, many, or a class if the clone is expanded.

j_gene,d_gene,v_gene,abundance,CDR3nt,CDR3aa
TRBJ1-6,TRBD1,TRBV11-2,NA,TGTGCCAGCAGCTCGGACAGGGGGGAATCACCCCTCCACTTT,CASSSDRGESPLHF
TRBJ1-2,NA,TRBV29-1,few,TGCAGCGTTGGTTTGGAAAACTATGGCTACACCTTC,CSVGLENYGYTF
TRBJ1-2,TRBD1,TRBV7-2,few,TGTGCCAGCAGTTACGACAGGGGACGAGGGAGAGGCTACACCTTC,CASSYDRGRGRGYTF
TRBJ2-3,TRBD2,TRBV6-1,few,TGTGCCACTCTCCCCTGGGGGGGGACTCACAAACGGGGTACGCAGTATTTT,CATLPWGGTHKRGTQYF
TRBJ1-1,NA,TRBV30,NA,TGTGCCTGGAGTGTAGCAGTAGAAGCTTTCTTT,CAWSVAVEAFF
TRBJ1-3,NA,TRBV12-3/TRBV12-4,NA,TGTGCCACTAGGCGGGTTTCAGGAAACACCATATATTTT,CATRRVSGNTIYF
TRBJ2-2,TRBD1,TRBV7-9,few,TGTGCCAGCAGCTCCATCACCCGGCATGACAGGGGATCCACCGGGGAGCTGTTTTTT,CASSSITRHDRGSTGELFF
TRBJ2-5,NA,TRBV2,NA,TGTGCCAGCTGGGAGACGGGACGAAGCCAAGAGACCCAGTACTTC,CASWETGRSQETQYF
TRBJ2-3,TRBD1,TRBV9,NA,TGTGCCAGCAGCGAAACGACAGGGAACGGGTTTCGCAGGAATACGCAGTATTTT,CASSETTGNGFRRNTQYF
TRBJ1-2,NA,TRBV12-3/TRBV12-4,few,TGTGCCAGCAGTTTAGGTGTGCAGACTAACTATGGCTACACCTTC,CASSLGVQTNYGYTF
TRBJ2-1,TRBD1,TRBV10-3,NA,TGTGCCATCAGAGGACAGGGTAACTACAATGAGCAGTTCTTC,CAIRGQGNYNEQFF
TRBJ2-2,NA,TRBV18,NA,TGTGCCAGCTCATCCTCGAGTACCGGGGAGCTGTTTTTT,CASSSSSTGELFF
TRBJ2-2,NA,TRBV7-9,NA,TGTGCCAGCAGCTTTGACGGTGGCGGGGAGCTGTTTTTT,CASSFDGGGELFF
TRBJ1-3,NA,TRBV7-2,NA,TGTGCCAGCAGCTCAGTGGGGACACCCAGGGGAAACACCATATATTTT,CASSSVGTPRGNTIYF
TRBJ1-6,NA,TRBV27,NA,TGTGCCAGCAGTACACACCCGGGCCCCGGGTCCTATAATTCACCCCTCCACTTT,CASSTHPGPGSYNSPLHF
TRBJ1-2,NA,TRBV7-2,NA,TGTGCCAGCAGCCTAAACTCAGGGGATCGTGGCTACACCTTC,CASSLNSGDRGYTF
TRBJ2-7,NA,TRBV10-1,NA,TGCGCCAGCAGCCCGGAGGCGGAGGTAAGCTACGAGCAGTACTTC,CASSPEAEVSYEQYF
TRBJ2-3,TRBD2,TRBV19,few,TGTGCCAGTAGTCGCGGACTAGCGGTCTACACAGATACGCAGTATTTT,CASSRGLAVYTDTQYF
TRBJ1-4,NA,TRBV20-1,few,TGCAGTGCTAGATTGGAGGGTGGAGAAAAACTGTTTTTT,CSARLEGGEKLFF
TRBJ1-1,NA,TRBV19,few,TGTGCCAGTGCTGCTTGGGAGCAGACGACTGAAGCTTTCTTT,CASAAWEQTTEAFF
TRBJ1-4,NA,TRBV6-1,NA,TGTGCCAGCAGGGGGGGTTGGGAAAAACTGTTTTTT,CASRGGWEKLFF
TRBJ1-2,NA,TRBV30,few,TGTGCCTGGTGGGCGGGGGTCAACTATGGCTACACCTTC,CAWWAGVNYGYTF
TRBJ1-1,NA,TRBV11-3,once,TGTGCCAGCAGCTTTAAGGGGACTGAAGCTTTCTTT,CASSFKGTEAFF
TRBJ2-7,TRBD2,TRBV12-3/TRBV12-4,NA,TGTGCCAGCAGCCCGGGGGGGGGAGCGGGGTCTTTCGACGAGCAGTACTTC,CASSPGGGAGSFDEQYF